This T cell receptor (beta chain) was recorded in a study of blood T cell repertoires in COVID-19. TCRdb's table, derived via immunoSEQ multiplex PCR, lists solely in-frame clones and lacks some. The sample records about 280,000 clones, approximately 85% being singletons. This CDR3 comprises 15 residues. Germline-derived CDR1 and CDR2 are MGHRA and YSYEKL. V dropped 3 bases and J dropped 6 bases, with 15 bases sitting between them. This chain connects TRBV4-1 to TRBJ2-1; D gene unclear. Input material: peripheral blood. The clonotype was recovered from a woman between 70 and 85 years old with acute or convalescent COVID-19. Here the CDR3 reads CASSHGSPFSNEQFF. The CDR3 nucleotides are TGCGCCAGCAGCCACGGGTCTCCTTTTTCCAATGAGCAGTTCTTC.